This is a list of T cell receptor beta chains from one sample in a study of shared clonotypes between healthy human individuals. This table comes from immunoSEQ multiplex PCR, and its TCRdb copy is limited to in-frame clones, with some not included. The sample carries 450,000 to 500,000 clones, over 75% recorded once. The sample was PBMCs. These receptors came from a woman in her 40s in good health. Some clones in this sample may be carry-over from other donors' samples. Both conserved end residues are part of each CDR3. D genes are given only for firm matches. A row's size may be missing; if present it is once, few, many or a size class.

TRBJ1-1	few	-	TRBV6-5	CASRRGNENTEAFF	TGTGCCAGCAGACGGGGAAATGAAAACACTGAAGCTTTCTTT
TRBJ2-7	-	-	TRBV11-2	CASSLAFDSDEQYF	TGTGCCAGCAGCTTAGCCTTTGACAGCGACGAGCAGTACTTC
TRBJ1-2	-	-	TRBV2	CASRSHGYTF	TGTGCCAGCAGGTCCCATGGCTACACCTTC
TRBJ1-2	-	-	TRBV28	CASTLGGGYGYTF	TGTGCCAGCACCCTGGGGGGAGGTTATGGCTACACCTTC
TRBJ1-1	-	-	TRBV28	CASSLRVMNTEAFF	TGTGCCAGCAGTTTACGAGTGATGAACACTGAAGCTTTCTTT
TRBJ2-2	once	-	TRBV30	CSAGYNTGELFF	TGTTCGGCGGGTTACAACACCGGGGAGCTGTTTTTT
TRBJ2-1	-	-	TRBV7-9	CASSLAGSSYNEQFF	TGTGCCAGCAGCTTAGCGGGAAGCTCCTACAATGAGCAGTTCTTC
TRBJ1-2	-	-	TRBV2	CASSLRTDSFYGYTF	TGTGCCAGCAGTTTAAGGACAGATAGCTTCTATGGCTACACCTTC
TRBJ1-2	-	-	TRBV5-1	CASSLLPSYGYTF	TGCGCCAGCAGCCTCCTGCCAAGCTATGGCTACACCTTC
TRBJ1-1	-	-	TRBV28	CASSQSGAESMNTEAFF	TGTGCCAGCAGTCAATCTGGGGCAGAGAGTATGAACACTGAAGCTTTCTTT
TRBJ1-2	-	-	TRBV2	CASSEGPGYYGYTF	TGTGCCAGCAGTGAGGGCCCAGGGTACTATGGCTACACCTTC
TRBJ2-2	-	-	TRBV6-6	CASGREDTGELFF	TGTGCCAGCGGAAGGGAAGACACCGGGGAGCTGTTTTTT
TRBJ1-5	-	-	TRBV16	CASSQSVGPFSNQPQHF	TGTGCCAGCAGCCAATCGGTTGGGCCGTTTAGCAATCAGCCCCAGCATTTT
TRBJ2-5	-	-	TRBV14	CASSQSSTNQETQYF	TGTGCCAGCAGCCAATCTTCCACTAACCAAGAGACCCAGTACTTC
TRBJ2-1	-	TRBD2	TRBV5-1	CASSSRRTSYNEQFF	TGCGCCAGCAGCTCGAGAAGGACTAGTTACAATGAGCAGTTCTTC
TRBJ2-7	once	TRBD2	TRBV5-1	CASSRLADSYEQYF	TGCGCCAGCAGTCGGCTAGCGGACTCCTACGAGCAGTACTTC
TRBJ2-7	few	TRBD1	TRBV11-1	CASSLSRLGTAASEQYF	TGTGCCAGCAGCTTAAGTAGGTTGGGGACAGCAGCCTCCGAGCAGTACTTC
TRBJ1-2	-	-	TRBV27	CASSLSLNYGYTF	TGTGCCAGCAGTTTATCCCTTAACTATGGCTACACCTTC
TRBJ2-6	-	-	TRBV28	CASSLDQGAGANVLTF	TGTGCCAGCAGTTTAGACCAAGGAGCTGGGGCCAACGTCCTGACTTTC
TRBJ2-1	-	TRBD2	TRBV2	CASSATSGSDEQFF	TGTGCCAGCAGTGCGACTAGCGGGAGTGATGAGCAGTTCTTC
TRBJ2-4	-	TRBD1	TRBV7-9	CASSLGGQGHWDIQYF	TGTGCCAGCAGCTTAGGGGGACAGGGACACTGGGACATTCAGTACTTC
TRBJ2-3	-	TRBD2	TRBV2	CASSEVAGGSDTQYF	TGTGCCAGCAGTGAAGTAGCGGGAGGATCAGATACGCAGTATTTT